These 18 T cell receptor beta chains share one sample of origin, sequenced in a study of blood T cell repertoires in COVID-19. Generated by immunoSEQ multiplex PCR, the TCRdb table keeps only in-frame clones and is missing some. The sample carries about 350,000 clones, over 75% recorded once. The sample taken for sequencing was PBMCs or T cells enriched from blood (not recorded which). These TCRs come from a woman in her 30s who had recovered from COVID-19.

The CDR3 DNA is TGTGCCAGCACAAAAGTAGGGACAGGGGGAACTGAAGCTTTCTTT. Translation: CASTKVGTGGTEAFF. The chain couples TRBV6-5 to TRBJ1-1; 11 bases match TRBD1. Looked up from germline, CDR1 is MNHEY and CDR2 is SVGAGI. There are 15 residues in the CDR3. After removal of 7 bases from V and 5 bases from J, the junction contained 9 bases not matched to a gene.

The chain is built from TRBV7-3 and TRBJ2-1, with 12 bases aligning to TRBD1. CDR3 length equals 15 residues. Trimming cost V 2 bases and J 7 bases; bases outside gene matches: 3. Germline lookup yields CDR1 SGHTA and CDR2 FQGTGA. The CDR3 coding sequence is TGTGCCAGCAGCTTACTGGGACAGGGGGCTAATGAGCAGTTCTTC. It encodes CASSLLGQGANEQFF.

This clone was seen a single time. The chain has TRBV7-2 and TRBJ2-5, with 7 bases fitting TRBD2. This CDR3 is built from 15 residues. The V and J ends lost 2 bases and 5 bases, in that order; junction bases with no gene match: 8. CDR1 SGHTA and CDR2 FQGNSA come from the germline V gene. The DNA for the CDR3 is TGTGCCAGCAGCTTAAGGGTCCTCGGGGGGGAGACCCAGTACTTC. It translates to CASSLRVLGGETQYF.

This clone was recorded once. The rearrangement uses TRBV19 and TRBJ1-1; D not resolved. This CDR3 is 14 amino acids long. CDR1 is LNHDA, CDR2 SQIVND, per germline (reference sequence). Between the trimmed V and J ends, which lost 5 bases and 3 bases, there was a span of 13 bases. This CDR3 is CASSPVYVYTEAFF. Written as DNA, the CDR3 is TGTGCCAGTAGTCCAGTTTACGTCTACACTGAAGCTTTCTTT.

CDR3 nucleotides: TGTGCCAGCAGCCCCCGACAGGGCACAGATACGCAGTATTTT. Amino acid sequence: CASSPRQGTDTQYF. The chain joins TRBV4-2 to TRBJ2-3, with a tentative D call TRBD1 (6 bases). The V end lost 4 bases, the J end lost 1 base, and 9 bases lay between the germline ends. The CDR3 has 14 residues. CDR1 LGHNA and CDR2 YNFKEQ come from the germline V gene.

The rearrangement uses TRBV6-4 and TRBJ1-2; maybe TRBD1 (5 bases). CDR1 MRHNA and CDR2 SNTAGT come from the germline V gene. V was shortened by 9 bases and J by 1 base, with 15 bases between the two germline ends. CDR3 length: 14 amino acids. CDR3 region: CARNPEDSNYGYTF. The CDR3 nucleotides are TGTGCCAGGAACCCCGAAGACAGTAACTATGGCTACACCTTC.

Written as DNA, the CDR3 is TGTGCCAGCAGTTTTCAAGGGGCTGGACAGCCCCAGCATTTT. Its translation: CASSFQGAGQPQHF. V and J are TRBV27 and TRBJ1-5; D is possibly TRBD1 (5 bases). Germline CDR1 and CDR2: MNHEY and SMNVEV (reference sequence). With 3 bases removed from V and 7 bases from J, the gap between germline ends came to 13 bases. This CDR3 comprises 14 residues.

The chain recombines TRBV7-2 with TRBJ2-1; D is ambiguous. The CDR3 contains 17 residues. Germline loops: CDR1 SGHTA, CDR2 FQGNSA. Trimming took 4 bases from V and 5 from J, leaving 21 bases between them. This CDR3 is CASSWIRKEDNHNEQFF. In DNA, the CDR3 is TGTGCCAGCAGCTGGATCCGTAAGGAAGACAATCACAATGAGCAGTTCTTC.

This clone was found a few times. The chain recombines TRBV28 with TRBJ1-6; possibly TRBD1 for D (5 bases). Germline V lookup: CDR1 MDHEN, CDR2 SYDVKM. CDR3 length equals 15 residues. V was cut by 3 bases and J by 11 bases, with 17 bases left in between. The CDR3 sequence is CASSLSYQGITPLHF. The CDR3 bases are TGTGCCAGCAGTTTGAGTTACCAGGGTATTACACCCCTCCACTTT.

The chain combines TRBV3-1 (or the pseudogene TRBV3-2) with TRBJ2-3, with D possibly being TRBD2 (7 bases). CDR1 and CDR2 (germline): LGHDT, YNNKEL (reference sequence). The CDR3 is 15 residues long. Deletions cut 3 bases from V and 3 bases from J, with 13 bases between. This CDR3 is CASSHGGRETDTQYF. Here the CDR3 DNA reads TGTGCCAGCAGCCACGGGGGGCGAGAAACAGATACGCAGTATTTT.

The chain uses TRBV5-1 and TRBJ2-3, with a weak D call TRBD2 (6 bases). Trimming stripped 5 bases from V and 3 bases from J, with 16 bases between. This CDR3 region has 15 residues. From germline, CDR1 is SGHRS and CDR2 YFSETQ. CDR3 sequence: CASRSGRGETDTQYF. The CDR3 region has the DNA TGCGCCAGCAGGTCCGGGCGGGGTGAAACAGATACGCAGTATTTT.

The CDR3: CASSESRGLAGYTF. CDR3 coding DNA: TGCGCCAGCAGTGAGTCGAGGGGGCTAGCTGGCTACACCTTC. This rearrangement joins TRBV10-2 to TRBJ1-2, with 7 bases fitting TRBD1. The CDR3 loop spans 14 amino acids. Germline V gives CDR1 WSHSY, CDR2 SAAADI. The V segment lost 0 bases and the J segment 7 bases; nucleotides outside the gene matches: 5.

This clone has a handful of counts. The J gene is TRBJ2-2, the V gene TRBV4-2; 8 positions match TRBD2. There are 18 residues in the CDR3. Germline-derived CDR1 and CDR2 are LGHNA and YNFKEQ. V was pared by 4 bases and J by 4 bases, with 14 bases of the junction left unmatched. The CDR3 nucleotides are TGTGCCAGCAGCCGACGGGCGGGGGGCCGTTCCACCACCGGGGAGCTGTTTTTT. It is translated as CASSRRAGGRSTTGELFF.

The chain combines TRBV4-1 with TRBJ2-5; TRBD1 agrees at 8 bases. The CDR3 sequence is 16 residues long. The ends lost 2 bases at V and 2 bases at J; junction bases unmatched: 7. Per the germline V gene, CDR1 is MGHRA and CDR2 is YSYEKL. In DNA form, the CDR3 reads TGCGCCAGCAGCCAACCCACAGGGGGAAAACAAGAGACCCAGTACTTC. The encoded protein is CASSQPTGGKQETQYF.

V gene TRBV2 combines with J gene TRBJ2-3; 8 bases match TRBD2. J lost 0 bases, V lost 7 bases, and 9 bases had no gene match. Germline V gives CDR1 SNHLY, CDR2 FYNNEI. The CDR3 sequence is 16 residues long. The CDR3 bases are TGTGCCAGCAAACCTTATCGGGGGGGAAGCACAGATACGCAGTATTTT. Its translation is CASKPYRGGSTDTQYF.

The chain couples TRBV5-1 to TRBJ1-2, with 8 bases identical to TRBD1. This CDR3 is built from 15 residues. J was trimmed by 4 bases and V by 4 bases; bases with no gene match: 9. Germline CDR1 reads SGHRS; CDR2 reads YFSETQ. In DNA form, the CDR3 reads TGCGCCAGCAGCCGGGGTGAAACAGGGGGCTATGGCTACACCTTC. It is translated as CASSRGETGGYGYTF.

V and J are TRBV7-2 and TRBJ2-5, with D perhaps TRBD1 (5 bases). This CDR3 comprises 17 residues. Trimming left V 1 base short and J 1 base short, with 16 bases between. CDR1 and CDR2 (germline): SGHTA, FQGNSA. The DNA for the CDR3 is TGTGCCAGCAGCTTAGGAGCTAGGGGCAGCACCCAAGAGACCCAGTACTTC. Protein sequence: CASSLGARGSTQETQYF.

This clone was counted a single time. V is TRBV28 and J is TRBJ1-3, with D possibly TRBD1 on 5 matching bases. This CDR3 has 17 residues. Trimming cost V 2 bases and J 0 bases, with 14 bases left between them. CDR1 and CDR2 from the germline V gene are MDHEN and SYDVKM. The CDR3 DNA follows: TGTGCCAGCAGTTTACATTGGGGCAGGAGCTCTGGAAACACCATATATTTT. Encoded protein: CASSLHWGRSSGNTIYF. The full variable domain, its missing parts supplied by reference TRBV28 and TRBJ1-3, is DVKVTQSSRYLVKRTGEKVFLECVQDMDHENMFWYRQDPGLGLRLIYFSYDVKMKEKGDIPEGYSVSREKKERFSLILESASTNQTSMYLCASSLHWGRSSGNTIYFGEGSWLTVV.